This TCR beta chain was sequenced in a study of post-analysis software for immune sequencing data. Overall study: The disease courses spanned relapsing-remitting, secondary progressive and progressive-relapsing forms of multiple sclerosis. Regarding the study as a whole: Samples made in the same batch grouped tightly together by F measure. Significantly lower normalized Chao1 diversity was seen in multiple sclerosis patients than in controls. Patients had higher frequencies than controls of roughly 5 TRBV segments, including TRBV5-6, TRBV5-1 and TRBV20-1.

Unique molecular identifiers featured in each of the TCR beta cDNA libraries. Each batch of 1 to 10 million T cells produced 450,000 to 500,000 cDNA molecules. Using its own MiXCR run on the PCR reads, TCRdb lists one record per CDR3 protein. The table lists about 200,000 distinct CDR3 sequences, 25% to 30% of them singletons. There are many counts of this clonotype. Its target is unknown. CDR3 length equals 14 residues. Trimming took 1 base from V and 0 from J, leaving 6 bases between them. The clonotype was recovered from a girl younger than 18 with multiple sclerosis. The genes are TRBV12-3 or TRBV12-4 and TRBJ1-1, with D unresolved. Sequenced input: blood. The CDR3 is CASSLGLLNTEAFF. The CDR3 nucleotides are TGTGCCAGCAGTTTAGGACTTTTGAACACTGAAGCTTTCTTT.